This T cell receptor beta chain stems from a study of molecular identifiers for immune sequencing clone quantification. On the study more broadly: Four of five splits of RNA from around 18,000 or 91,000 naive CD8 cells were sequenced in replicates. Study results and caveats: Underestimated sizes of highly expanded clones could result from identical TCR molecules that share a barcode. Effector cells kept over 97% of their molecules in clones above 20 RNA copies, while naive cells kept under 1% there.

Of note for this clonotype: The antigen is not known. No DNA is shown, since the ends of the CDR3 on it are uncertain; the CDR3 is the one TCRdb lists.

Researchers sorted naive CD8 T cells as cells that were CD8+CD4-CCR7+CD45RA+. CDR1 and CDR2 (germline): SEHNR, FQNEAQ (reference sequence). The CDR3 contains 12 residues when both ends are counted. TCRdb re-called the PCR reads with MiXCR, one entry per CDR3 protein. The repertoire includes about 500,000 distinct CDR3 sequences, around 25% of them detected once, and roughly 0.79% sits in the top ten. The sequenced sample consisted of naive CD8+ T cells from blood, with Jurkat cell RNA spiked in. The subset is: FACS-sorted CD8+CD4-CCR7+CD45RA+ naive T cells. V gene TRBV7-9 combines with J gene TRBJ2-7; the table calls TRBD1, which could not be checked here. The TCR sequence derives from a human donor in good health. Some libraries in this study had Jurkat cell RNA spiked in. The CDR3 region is CASSLWGQGAQF.